The present entry profiles one T cell receptor beta chain with its context. The antigen is unknown. This sample is part of a study of blood T cells in healthy people across ages. Across the study: Capturing about one barcoded beta molecule per two T cells was achieved by template switching.

CDR3 length equals 13 residues. Germline assignment: CDR1 MNHEY and CDR2 SMNVEV (reference sequence). With 8 bases removed from V and 0 bases from J, the gap between germline ends came to 10 bases. The use of a sample-barcoded 5' primer and a J-beta primer mix characterized a second PCR of roughly 6 to 11 cycles. MiXCR, run by TCRdb on the 5' RACE reads, gives a single entry per CDR3 protein. The repertoire has approximately 800,000 distinct CDR3 sequences, more than 50% of them found once; the top ten carry roughly 25%. Study-wide points: The unsorted PBMCs prevented any conclusive comparison of naive versus antigen-experienced cells.

This sequence originates from a man aged 35 to 55 in good health. The sequenced material came from blood. The chain is built from TRBV27 and TRBJ1-1, with D unresolved. CDR3 in DNA: TGTGCCAGCGCTAGGGCTGTGAACACTGAAGCTTTCTTT. It is translated as CASARAVNTEAFF.